The rows below give T cell receptor beta chains drawn from one sample of a study of shared clonotypes between healthy human individuals. TCRdb keeps only in-frame clones here, not all; method: immunoSEQ multiplex PCR. In the table there are about 730,000 clones, over 55% of which are singletons. Sequenced sample: memory CD4+ T cells sorted from blood. The receptor set was obtained from a woman in her twenties or thirties in good health. The CDR3 runs from the conserved cysteine through the conserved F or W. D genes are given only for firm matches. Clone size is shown for a subset of rows, as once, few, many or a class of expanded clone.

>TRBV4-1|NA|TRBJ1-5|NA
TGCGCCAGCAGCCAAGGGGACCCAAATCAGCCCCAGCATTTT
CASSQGDPNQPQHF
>TRBV11-2|TRBD1|TRBJ2-2|NA
TGTGCCAGCAGCCAAAATCGACAGGGGGCTGGCGGGGAGCTGTTTTTT
CASSQNRQGAGGELFF
>TRBV5-1|NA|TRBJ2-6|NA
TGCGCCAGCAGCTTGGTGGGTAGCTCTGGGGCCAACGTCCTGACTTTC
CASSLVGSSGANVLTF
>TRBV20-1|NA|TRBJ1-2|NA
TGCAGTGCTAGAGAGCAGATTGGCTACACCTTC
CSAREQIGYTF
>TRBV7-9|TRBD1|TRBJ2-1|NA
TGTGCCAGCAGCTTTAAGACAGGGGCATTCAATGAGCAGTTCTTC
CASSFKTGAFNEQFF
>TRBV6-5|NA|TRBJ2-1|NA
TGTGCCAGCAGTAACTACTACAATGAGCAGTTCTTC
CASSNYYNEQFF
>TRBV28|TRBD1|TRBJ1-5|NA
TGTGCCAGCAGTTTCGGTCAGGGGGATTTTCAGCCCCAGCATTTT
CASSFGQGDFQPQHF
>TRBV28|NA|TRBJ2-7|NA
TGTGCCACCAGAAAGGGACTCTACGAGCAGTACTTC
CATRKGLYEQYF
>TRBV5-1|NA|TRBJ1-1|NA
TGCGCCAGCAGCTTGGGGGGACGACAAGGCGTGGATGAAGCTTTCTTT
CASSLGGRQGVDEAFF
>TRBV28|NA|TRBJ1-5|NA
TGTGCCAGCACCCTCGAGTTCAATCAGCCCCAGCATTTT
CASTLEFNQPQHF
>TRBV7-9|NA|TRBJ1-1|few
TGTGCCAGCAGCTCAGGGACACTCCTCACTGAAGCTTTCTTT
CASSSGTLLTEAFF
>TRBV28|TRBD2|TRBJ2-5|NA
TGTGCCAGCAGTTTAAGTAGCGGGAGGGCCCTCGGGGAGACCCAGTACTTC
CASSLSSGRALGETQYF
>TRBV28|NA|TRBJ1-1|NA
TGTGCCAGCAGTTACGGGGACCAGAACACTGAAGCTTTCTTT
CASSYGDQNTEAFF